The next 30 T cell receptor beta chains were all read from a single sample in a study of T-cell memory formation after mild COVID-19. TCRdb reprocessed the 5' RACE reads via MiXCR and lists one record per CDR3 protein. The sample consists of around 450,000 distinct CDR3 sequences, approximately 25% of them appearing once. Sequencing was performed on PBMCs or a T cell subset sorted from them (not recorded which). These receptors came from an adult woman who had mild COVID-19 (a few samples of this study predate the infection). Cell type and time point are not known.

The chain combines TRBV12-3 or TRBV12-4 with TRBJ2-3; 9 bases are a match to TRBD2. V lost 6 bases, J lost 5 bases, and 12 bases stayed unmatched. The CDR3 runs 16 residues. CDR3 sequence reads: CASRRRGGGAKDTQYF. The CDR3 region has the DNA TGTGCCAGCAGGCGCCGGGGCGGGGGGGCAAAAGATACGCAGTATTTT.

This chain links TRBV19 with TRBJ2-7; no firm D call. Germline V CDR1 and CDR2: LNHDA, SQIVND (reference sequence). Trimming took off 5 bases at V and 7 bases at J, with 15 bases between the two ends. CDR3 size: 13 residues. CDR3 DNA: TGTGCCAGTAGTCCCACACCCGTATCGGAGCAGTACTTC. It specifies CASSPTPVSEQYF.

This clonotype was observed a handful of times. J is TRBJ2-7 and V is TRBV20-1, with a tentative D call TRBD2 (5 bases). CDR3 length equals 13 residues. Per the germline V gene, CDR1 is DFQATT and CDR2 is SNEGSKA (reference sequence). For the CDR3, the DNA is TGCAGGCTAGCTCGGGGAGATCGGTACGAGCAGTACTTC. This translates into CRLARGDRYEQYF.

This clonotype has a handful of counts. J is TRBJ2-7 and V is TRBV24-1; perhaps TRBD2 as D (6 bases). Germline V CDR1 and CDR2: KGHDR, SFDVKD. The CDR3 loop spans 15 amino acids. V was cut by 4 bases and J by 7 bases, with 19 bases left in between. DNA for the CDR3: TGTGCCACCAGTGACAGCGGAGGGTCCTTTAGGGAGCAGTACTTC. It translates to CATSDSGGSFREQYF.

The chain uses TRBV4-1 and TRBJ1-6; D might be TRBD1 (5 bases). Germline lookup yields CDR1 MGHRA and CDR2 YSYEKL. There are 14 residues in the CDR3. The V end was cut by 2 bases, the J end by 10 bases, with 12 bases between. The CDR3 loop is CASSQMGTESPLHF. CDR3 nucleotides: TGCGCCAGCAGCCAAATGGGGACGGAGTCACCCCTCCACTTT.

The chain joins TRBV7-8 to TRBJ2-1; 12 bases are a match to TRBD2. The V segment lost 4 bases and the J segment 8 bases; nucleotides outside the gene matches: 9. The CDR3 length is 16 residues. CDR1 and CDR2 from the germline V gene are SGHVS and FQNEAQ. This CDR3 reads CASSSLTSGRGHEQFF. The CDR3 DNA reads as TGTGCCAGCAGCTCCCTGACTAGCGGGAGAGGACATGAGCAGTTCTTC.

The chain employs TRBV6-5 and TRBJ2-1; possible D gene TRBD2, 6 bases. The CDR3 is made up of 12 amino acids. In germline, CDR1 is MNHEY, CDR2 SVGAGI. The V gene lost 8 bases and the J gene lost 10 bases, with 15 bases spanning the gap. The CDR3 nucleotides are TGTGCCAGCTCTCCCGCTCGGGGGGAGCAGTTCTTC. Its protein product is CASSPARGEQFF.

This sequence joins TRBV6-5 and TRBJ2-5; 7 nucleotides match TRBD2. V trimming: 2 bases; J trimming: 2 bases; junction bases outside the gene matches: 8. There are 16 residues in the CDR3. Germline V gene sequence: CDR1 MNHEY, CDR2 SVGAGI. The CDR3: CASSYGAGAPQETQYF. The CDR3 nucleotides read TGTGCCAGCAGTTACGGGGCGGGAGCTCCACAAGAGACCCAGTACTTC.

The chain couples TRBV7-3 to TRBJ1-1, with 8 bases aligning to TRBD1. There are 13 residues in the CDR3. Germline trimming cut 3 bases from V and 8 bases from J; bases unmatched to any gene: 5. Germline V gives CDR1 SGHTA, CDR2 FQGTGA. CDR3 residues: CASSFGQGVEAFF. The CDR3 DNA sequence: TGTGCCAGCAGCTTTGGACAGGGAGTCGAAGCTTTCTTT.

The chain couples TRBV29-1 to TRBJ1-1, with D perhaps TRBD1 (6 bases). Trimming shortened V by 7 bases and J by 5 bases, and 20 bases separated the two germline ends. This CDR3 comprises 14 residues. CDR1 is SQVTM and CDR2 is ANQGSEA in the germline V gene. The CDR3 DNA is TGCAGCGGCGTCACAGGGAGTGGTAGGACTGAAGCTTTCTTT. This gives the protein CSGVTGSGRTEAFF.

This clonotype was seen only a few times. The rearrangement joins TRBV5-1 to TRBJ2-7; TRBD2 aligns across 7 bases. V was clipped by 0 bases and J by 0 bases; unmatched bases: 12. The CDR3 loop spans 18 amino acids. Germline V CDR1 and CDR2: SGHRS, YFSETQ. As DNA, the CDR3 is TGCGCCAGCAGCTTGGGATGGAGGGAACGGGAGGCCTCCTACGAGCAGTACTTC. Translating gives CASSLGWREREASYEQYF.

This clonotype has more than one count but fewer than ten. The rearrangement joins TRBV27 to TRBJ1-2; no clear D. Germline CDR1 and CDR2: MNHEY and SMNVEV (reference sequence). The CDR3 has 9 amino acids. The CDR3 coding sequence is TGTGGGAGTCGATATGGCTACACCTTC. This translates into CGSRYGYTF.

The rearrangement uses TRBV19 and TRBJ1-1; perhaps TRBD1 as D (5 bases). The CDR3 length is 14 residues. V was cut by 4 bases and J by 6 bases, with 15 bases left in between. Germline lookup yields CDR1 LNHDA and CDR2 SQIVND (reference sequence). CDR3 protein: CASSKTLTVPEAFF. CDR3 sequence (DNA): TGTGCCAGTAGTAAGACATTGACAGTCCCTGAAGCTTTCTTT.

The chain uses TRBV5-1 and TRBJ1-5; perhaps TRBD1 as D (5 bases). Trimming took off 4 bases at V and 7 bases at J, with 18 bases between the two ends. The CDR3 totals 15 residues. Germline CDR1 is SGHRS and CDR2 is YFSETQ. The CDR3 here is CASSKGTLEGQPQHF. CDR3 in DNA: TGCGCCAGCAGCAAAGGGACCCTAGAGGGACAGCCCCAGCATTTT.

The chain joins TRBV27 to TRBJ1-1; D perhaps matches TRBD1 (6 bases). This CDR3 spans 14 amino acids. With 7 bases removed from V and 3 bases from J, the gap between germline ends came to 15 bases. The V gene's germline CDR1 is MNHEY and CDR2 SMNVEV (reference sequence). The CDR3 region has the DNA TGTGCCAGCACCACTGGGGGCCGGGACACTGAAGCTTTCTTT. It codes for CASTTGGRDTEAFF.

The gene calls are TRBV15 and TRBJ2-7, with TRBD2 matching over 15 bases. Per the germline V gene, CDR1 is LNHNV and CDR2 is YYDKDF (reference sequence). This CDR3 comprises 17 residues. V shed 3 bases, J shed 5 bases, and the junction held 8 bases outside the gene matches. Written as DNA, the CDR3 is TGTGCCACCAGCAGCCCGGGACTAGCGGGGGGATGGAACGAGCAGTACTTC. It translates to CATSSPGLAGGWNEQYF. The full variable domain, rest sourced from reference TRBV15 and TRBJ2-7, is DAMVIQNPRYQVTQFGKPVTLSCSQTLNHNVMYWYQQKSSQAPKLLFHYYDKDFNNEADTPDNFQSRRPNTSFCFLDIRSPGLGDTAMYLCATSSPGLAGGWNEQYFGPGTRLTVT.

V and J are TRBV4-1 and TRBJ1-1; 9 bases agree with TRBD1. CDR3 length: 15 amino acids. Germline V gene data show CDR1 as MGHRA and CDR2 as YSYEKL. Trimming at V came to 3 bases and at J to 11 bases, leaving 13 bases not matched to a gene. The CDR3 nucleotides read TGCGCCAGCAGCCATCCGGGGACAGGGTATCAGGGGGCTTTCTTT. Amino acids: CASSHPGTGYQGAFF.

There are a few counts of this clonotype. V is TRBV27 and J is TRBJ2-3; D possibly corresponds to TRBD1 (6 bases). The CDR3 spans 13 residues. Trimming took off 8 bases at V and 9 bases at J, with 18 bases between the two ends. CDR1 and CDR2 (germline): MNHEY, SMNVEV (reference sequence). The DNA for the CDR3 is TGTGCCAGCCGGTCGGACAGTTTGGGCACGCAGTATTTT. Its protein product is CASRSDSLGTQYF.

This clonotype was seen ten or more times. This chain's CDR3 is CASRLSPGQGFPGELFF. In DNA form, the CDR3 reads TGTGCCAGCAGGCTATCTCCGGGACAGGGGTTCCCCGGGGAGCTGTTTTTT. The genes are TRBV6-5 and TRBJ2-2; TRBD1 agrees at 10 bases. The CDR3 totals 17 residues. The germline V gene has CDR1 MNHEY and CDR2 SVGAGI. V shed 6 bases, J shed 6 bases, and the junction held 13 bases outside the gene matches.

The V call is TRBV15, the J call TRBJ2-7; tentatively, D is TRBD2 (5 bases). Trimming removed 0 bases at V and 5 bases at J, with 14 bases between. This CDR3 region has 15 residues. Germline CDR1 and CDR2: LNHNV and YYDKDF (reference sequence). The CDR3, as DNA: TGTGCCACCAGCAGAGATCGTCTCTTGACTAACGAGCAGTACTTC. Protein sequence: CATSRDRLLTNEQYF.

This clonotype was observed a handful of times. The chain carries TRBV7-9 and TRBJ2-7; possibly TRBD2 for D (6 bases). CDR1 and CDR2 (germline): SEHNR, FQNEAQ (reference sequence). CDR3 length: 14 amino acids. V lost 4 bases and J lost 0, with 10 bases in between. The CDR3 protein is CASSSGLISYEQYF. CDR3 DNA: TGTGCCAGCAGCTCGGGACTTATCTCCTACGAGCAGTACTTC.

This clonotype was observed a few times. The V and J genes are TRBV29-1 and TRBJ2-7, with no clear D. The CDR3 has 11 amino acids. Germline V lookup: CDR1 SQVTM, CDR2 ANQGSEA. V was pared by 1 base and J by 4 bases, with 5 bases between. CDR3 sequence reads: CSVEGVYEQYF. The CDR3 DNA sequence: TGCAGCGTTGAAGGAGTTTACGAGCAGTACTTC.

The chain is built from TRBV5-1 and TRBJ2-5; weak D call: TRBD1 (6 bases). Trimming stripped 4 bases from V and 4 bases from J, with 20 bases between. The V gene's germline CDR1 is SGHRS and CDR2 YFSETQ. CDR3 length equals 16 residues. CDR3 nucleotide sequence: TGCGCCAGCAGCCAACTGATGGGACAACTGGGAGAGACCCAGTACTTC. Its translation is CASSQLMGQLGETQYF.

This clonotype was observed many times. The V call is TRBV19, the J call TRBJ2-1, with D possibly TRBD1 on 6 matching bases. V was clipped by 4 bases and J by 3 bases, with 10 bases between them. The CDR3 is 14 residues long. CDR1 is LNHDA, CDR2 SQIVND, per germline (reference sequence). CDR3 sequence reads: CASSKGGDYNEQFF. The DNA for the CDR3 is TGTGCCAGTAGTAAAGGGGGTGACTACAATGAGCAGTTCTTC.

The chain has TRBV5-1 and TRBJ2-2; 8 positions agree with TRBD2. Trimming took 4 bases from V and 1 from J; bases not matched to a gene: 9. Germline assignment: CDR1 SGHRS and CDR2 YFSETQ. This CDR3 has 17 residues. CDR3 nucleotide sequence: TGCGCCAGCAGCCCCACGGGAGCGGGGGTGAACACCGGGGAGCTGTTTTTT. Translation gives CASSPTGAGVNTGELFF.

Many counts were recorded for this clonotype. J is TRBJ1-2 and V is TRBV6-5; D is possibly TRBD1 (6 bases). The ends were cut back, 2 bases at V and 8 bases at J, with 15 bases in the middle. Germline values: CDR1 MNHEY, CDR2 SVGAGI. The CDR3 is 14 residues long. The DNA for the CDR3 is TGTGCCAGCAGTTACGGCCCGGGGGCGGAAGGCTACACCTTC. Translating it yields CASSYGPGAEGYTF.

The chain recombines TRBV27 with TRBJ1-4, with D possibly TRBD1 on 5 matching bases. The CDR3 consists of 15 residues. Germline lookup yields CDR1 MNHEY and CDR2 SMNVEV (reference sequence). With 1 base removed from V and 8 bases from J, the gap between germline ends came to 14 bases. DNA of the CDR3: TGTGCCAGCAGTTTATTGGGGGTCTGGGGAGAAAAACTGTTTTTT. This codes for CASSLLGVWGEKLFF.

Only a few counts were recorded for this clonotype. This chain joins TRBV10-3 and TRBJ2-1; D is possibly TRBD1 (5 bases). CDR3 length equals 14 residues. Trimming shortened V by 3 bases and J by 6 bases, and 12 bases separated the two germline ends. CDR1 is ENHRY and CDR2 is SYGVKD in the germline V gene. The CDR3 nucleotides read TGTGCCATCAGTGACTTTCAGGGCTTCAATGAGCAGTTCTTC. It codes for CAISDFQGFNEQFF.

This clonotype came up a few times. The chain combines TRBV12-3 or TRBV12-4 with TRBJ2-3; D ambiguous. There are 15 residues in the CDR3. The V end lost 1 base, the J end lost 6 bases, and 14 bases lay between the germline ends. The CDR3 DNA reads as TGTGCCAGCAGTTTAGTAAGTCATCTGTGGGATACGCAGTATTTT. It translates to CASSLVSHLWDTQYF.

The chain joins TRBV7-2 to TRBJ2-3, with 10 bases fitting TRBD1. This CDR3 spans 17 amino acids. CDR1 SGHTA and CDR2 FQGNSA come from the germline V gene. Unmatched junction bases numbered 11, after V lost 5 bases and J lost 3 bases. In nucleotides, the CDR3 is TGTGCCAGCAGCCGAACCGGGACAGGGGTTATAACAGATACGCAGTATTTT. Translation gives CASSRTGTGVITDTQYF.